This T cell receptor beta chain was documented in a study of blood T cell repertoires in COVID-19. Looking at the study overall: The samples span acute and convalescent COVID-19 from the United States, Italy and Spain. T cells, B-cell-depleted T cells, or PBMCs provided the cDNA or gDNA that served as material.

In the original analysis: Using reference gene primer amplification, nucleated cell counts were estimated. Assay: immunoSEQ multiplex PCR; the TCRdb copy retains only in-frame clones and omits some. From that table come the V and J calls and clone size; the DNA was used to work out D and trimming. This sample has about 76,000 clones, with over 70% found just once. The specimen sequenced was peripheral blood. The TCR originated in a man aged 45-65 years with active COVID-19.

The CDR3 loop reads CASKEGSSLTYEQYF. Written as DNA, the CDR3 is TGTGCCAGCAAGGAGGGTTCTAGCCTTACCTACGAGCAGTACTTC. The chain carries TRBV28 and TRBJ2-7; tentatively, D is TRBD2 (6 bases). Trimming removed 7 bases from V and 2 bases from J, with 18 bases in between. The V gene's germline CDR1 is MDHEN and CDR2 SYDVKM. This CDR3 region has 15 residues.